This T cell receptor beta chain was observed in a study of resident and recirculating memory T cells in vitiligo. Study outcomes and limitations: No unique dominant TCR clone was found in vitiligo lesions.

Profiling relied on immunoSEQ multiplex PCR, and the TCRdb table lists in-frame clones only, not all of them. The repertoire holds around 78,000 clones, under 95% seen once, with approximately 4.8% in the top ten. CDR1 and CDR2 (germline): MDHEN, SYDVKM. The CDR3 contains 15 residues. V lost 6 bases and J lost 2, with 17 bases in between. About this clone itself: Its cognate antigen is unknown.

The chain links TRBV28 to TRBJ2-7; the D gene is possibly TRBD2 (6 bases). The sequencing input was blood. The clonotype comes from a male donor with vitiligo. The CDR3 DNA reads TGTGCCAGCAGCCCCTTTTGGGGGAGGCCCTACGAGCAGTACTTC. It translates to CASSPFWGRPYEQYF. The complete variable domain, with remaining parts taken from reference TRBV28 and TRBJ2-7, reads DVKVTQSSRYLVKRTGEKVFLECVQDMDHENMFWYRQDPGLGLRLIYFSYDVKMKEKGDIPEGYSVSREKKERFSLILESASTNQTSMYLCASSPFWGRPYEQYFGPGTRLTVT.